This TCR beta chain was sequenced for a study of T cell responses to AZD1222 COVID-19 vaccine. This clone has only one observation. Profiled with immunoSEQ multiplex PCR; TCRdb holds only in-frame clones, not every one. This sample carries 150,000 to 200,000 clones, around nine tenths of them seen once, and the ten largest clones take 2.6%. This receptor was obtained from an adult in good health. Sequenced here: peripheral blood, sampled on day 0 of AZD1222 vaccination.

CDR3 DNA sequence: TGTGCCAGCAGTTTAACCGGCACAGGTAATGAAAAACTGTTTTTT. It yields the protein CASSLTGTGNEKLFF. The chain has TRBV27 and TRBJ1-4; tentatively, D is TRBD1 (5 bases). Trimming took off 2 bases at V and 4 bases at J, with 11 bases between the two ends. Germline assignment: CDR1 MNHEY and CDR2 SMNVEV (reference sequence). The CDR3 is 15 residues long.